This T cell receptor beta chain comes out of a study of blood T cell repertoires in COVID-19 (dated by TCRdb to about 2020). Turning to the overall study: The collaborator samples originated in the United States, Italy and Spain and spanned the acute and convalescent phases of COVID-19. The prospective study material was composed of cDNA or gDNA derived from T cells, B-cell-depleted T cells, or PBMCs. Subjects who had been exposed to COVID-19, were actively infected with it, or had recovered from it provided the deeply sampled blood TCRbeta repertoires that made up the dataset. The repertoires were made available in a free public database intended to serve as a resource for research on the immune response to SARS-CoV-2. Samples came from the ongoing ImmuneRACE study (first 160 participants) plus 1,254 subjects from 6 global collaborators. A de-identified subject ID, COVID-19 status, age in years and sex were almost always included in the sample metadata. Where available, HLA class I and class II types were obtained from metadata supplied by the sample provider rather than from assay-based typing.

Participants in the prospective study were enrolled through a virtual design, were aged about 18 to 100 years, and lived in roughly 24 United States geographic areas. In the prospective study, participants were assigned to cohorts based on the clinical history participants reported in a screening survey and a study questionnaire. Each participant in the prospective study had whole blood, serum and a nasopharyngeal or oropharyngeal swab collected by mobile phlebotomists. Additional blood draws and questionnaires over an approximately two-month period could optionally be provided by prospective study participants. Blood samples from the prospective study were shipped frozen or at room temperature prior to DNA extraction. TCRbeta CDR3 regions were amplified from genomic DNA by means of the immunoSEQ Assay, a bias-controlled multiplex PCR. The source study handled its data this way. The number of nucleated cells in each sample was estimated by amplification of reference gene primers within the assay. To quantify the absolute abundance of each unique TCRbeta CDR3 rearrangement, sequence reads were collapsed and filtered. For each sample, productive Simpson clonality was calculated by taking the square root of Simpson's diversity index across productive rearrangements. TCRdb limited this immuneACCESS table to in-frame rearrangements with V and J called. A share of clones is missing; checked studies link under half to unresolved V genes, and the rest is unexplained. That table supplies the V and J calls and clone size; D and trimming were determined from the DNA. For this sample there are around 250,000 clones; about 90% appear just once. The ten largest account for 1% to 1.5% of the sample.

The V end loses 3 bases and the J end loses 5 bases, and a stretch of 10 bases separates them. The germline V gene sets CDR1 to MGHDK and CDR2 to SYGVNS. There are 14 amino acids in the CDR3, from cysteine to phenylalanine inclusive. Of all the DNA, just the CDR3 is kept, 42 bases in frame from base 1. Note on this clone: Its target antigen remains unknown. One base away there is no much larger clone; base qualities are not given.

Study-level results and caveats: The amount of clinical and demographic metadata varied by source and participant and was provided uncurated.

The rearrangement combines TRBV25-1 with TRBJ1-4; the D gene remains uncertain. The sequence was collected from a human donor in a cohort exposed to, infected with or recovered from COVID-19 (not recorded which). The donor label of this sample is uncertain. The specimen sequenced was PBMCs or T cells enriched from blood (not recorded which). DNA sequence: TGTGCCAGCAGTGAGCCAGCGCTAAATGAAAAACTGTTTTTT. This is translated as CASSEPALNEKLFF.